Presented here are 23 T cell receptor beta chains from one specimen sequenced in a study of shared clonotypes between healthy human individuals. CD45RO negativity and positive selection for CCR7 defined naive CD8 cells, a population that excluded terminally differentiated effector memory CD45RA+ cells. Repertoires were generated with immunoSEQ multiplex PCR, while TCRdb's copy carries only in-frame clones and drops some. The table lists approximately 2,200,000 clones, about 92% of them singletons. The sequencing input was naive CD8+ T cells from PBMCs. Receptor source: a man aged 18 to 30 in good health. Some clones in this sample may be carry-over from other donors' samples.

The chain couples TRBV6-1 to TRBJ1-2; the D is unclear. The CDR3 is 15 residues long. CDR1 is MNHNS, CDR2 SASEGT, per germline. V gave up 4 bases and J gave up 4 bases, with 16 bases separating them. CDR3 amino acids: CASSGVIGQVYGYTF. The CDR3 region has the DNA TGTGCCAGCAGTGGGGTTATAGGTCAAGTCTATGGCTACACCTTC.

The V gene is TRBV28, the J gene TRBJ2-7; TRBD2 aligns across 10 bases. The germline V gene has CDR1 MDHEN and CDR2 SYDVKM. Trimming removed 4 bases from V and 4 bases from J; junction bases left unmatched: 7. CDR3 length: 15 amino acids. The CDR3 loop is CASSYLLAGRYEQYF. The CDR3 bases are TGTGCCAGCAGTTACTTACTAGCGGGGAGGTACGAGCAGTACTTC.

CDR3 in DNA: TGTGCCAGCGCGGGAGGGGCCACCGGGGAGCTGTTTTTT. Translated, it gives CASAGGATGELFF. The genes are TRBV7-9 and TRBJ2-2; 9 bases line up with TRBD2. J was trimmed by 4 bases and V by 8 bases; bases with no gene match: 2. The germline CDR1 and CDR2 sequences are SEHNR and FQNEAQ (reference sequence). The CDR3 has 13 amino acids.

This sequence joins TRBV6-6 and TRBJ2-5; D could derive from TRBD1 or TRBD2 (5 bases each). The CDR3 covers 16 residues. The V gene's germline CDR1 is MNHNY and CDR2 SVGAGI (reference sequence). The V gene lost 6 bases and the J gene lost 5 bases, with 22 bases spanning the gap. CDR3 bases: TGTGCCAGCAGACCCCTAACCCCGGGGCCTCGGGAGACCCAGTACTTC. It translates to CASRPLTPGPRETQYF.

The chain recombines TRBV6-5 with TRBJ1-3, with a tentative D call TRBD1 (6 bases). This CDR3 region has 14 residues. Trimming left V 6 bases short and J 0 bases short, with 9 bases between. Germline V gene data show CDR1 as MNHEY and CDR2 as SVGAGI. The CDR3 DNA reads as TGTGCCAGCAGGGAACAGGGCTCTGGAAACACCATATATTTT. It specifies CASREQGSGNTIYF.

The chain employs TRBV11-2 and TRBJ2-7; D is uncertain. Trimming cost V 1 base and J 4 bases, with 8 bases left between them. This CDR3 spans 13 amino acids. The germline V gene has CDR1 SGHAT and CDR2 FQNNGV. The CDR3 sequence is CASSLGSEYEQYF. DNA of the CDR3: TGTGCCAGCAGCTTAGGGTCTGAATACGAGCAGTACTTC.

The chain recombines TRBV11-2 with TRBJ2-1, with TRBD2 matching over 12 bases. Trimming cost V 6 bases and J 7 bases; bases outside gene matches: 16. From germline, CDR1 is SGHAT and CDR2 FQNNGV. The CDR3 has 18 amino acids. CDR3 protein: CASRSRRGLAGRGNEQFF. Written as DNA, the CDR3 is TGTGCCAGCAGGTCCAGGCGGGGACTAGCGGGCCGAGGGAATGAGCAGTTCTTC.

The chain recombines TRBV27 with TRBJ1-1; 9 bases agree with TRBD1. The CDR3 length is 15 residues. V dropped 7 bases and J dropped 5; count of bases not matched to a gene: 11. Germline lookup yields CDR1 MNHEY and CDR2 SMNVEV (reference sequence). Written as DNA, the CDR3 is TGTGCCAGCAAACTCATGACAGGGGGTAATACTGAAGCTTTCTTT. As protein: CASKLMTGGNTEAFF.

The chain couples TRBV27 to TRBJ2-7, with a tentative D call TRBD1 (6 bases). Germline loops: CDR1 MNHEY, CDR2 SMNVEV (reference sequence). Trimming left V 2 bases short and J 1 base short, with 12 bases between. The CDR3 totals 15 residues. The CDR3 here is CASSLVGGYSYEQYF. Here the CDR3 DNA reads TGTGCCAGCAGTTTAGTTGGGGGCTATTCCTACGAGCAGTACTTC.

This chain joins TRBV6-5 and TRBJ2-1, with D perhaps TRBD2 (6 bases). The CDR3 runs 15 residues. The ends were cut back, 6 bases at V and 0 bases at J, with 12 bases in the middle. Germline loops: CDR1 MNHEY, CDR2 SVGAGI. Written as DNA, the CDR3 is TGTGCCAGCAGCCCCCTAGCGAGCTCCTACAATGAGCAGTTCTTC. Amino acid sequence: CASSPLASSYNEQFF.

The chain employs TRBV5-8 and TRBJ1-3; D not certain. With 5 bases removed from V and 4 bases from J, the gap between germline ends came to 10 bases. The length of the CDR3 is 13 residues. Germline V gene lookup returns CDR1 SGHTS and CDR2 YDEGEE. The CDR3: CASRRPAGNTIYF. In DNA, the CDR3 is TGTGCCAGCAGACGGCCCGCCGGAAACACCATATATTTT.

The V gene is TRBV15, the J gene TRBJ2-1; a weak D match, TRBD2 (6 bases). CDR3 length: 15 amino acids. CDR1 is LNHNV and CDR2 is YYDKDF in the germline V gene (reference sequence). Trimming took off 0 bases at V and 4 bases at J, with 10 bases between the two ends. The CDR3 protein is CATSRDRGKYNEQFF. The CDR3 coding sequence is TGTGCCACCAGCAGAGATCGCGGGAAGTACAATGAGCAGTTCTTC.

The chain recombines TRBV9 with TRBJ1-2; 7 nucleotides agree with TRBD1. Germline CDR1 SGDLS, CDR2 YYNGEE. Trimming took 2 bases from V and 6 from J; bases not matched to a gene: 10. CDR3 length equals 15 residues. The CDR3 here is CASSVEGGAVNGYTF. In DNA form, the CDR3 reads TGTGCCAGCAGCGTCGAAGGGGGCGCGGTTAATGGCTACACCTTC.

The chain uses TRBV29-1 and TRBJ2-3; TRBD2 is a possible D gene (6 bases). The CDR3 is made up of 16 amino acids. In germline, CDR1 is SQVTM, CDR2 ANQGSEA. V was clipped by 4 bases and J by 1 base, with 18 bases between them. The CDR3 DNA reads TGCAGCGTTGTAACGCCTTTCGCTAGCGGCACAGATACGCAGTATTTT. Its translation is CSVVTPFASGTDTQYF.

This chain uses TRBV7-8 with TRBJ2-1; D remains unclear. The CDR3 is 15 residues long. Germline V CDR1 and CDR2: SGHVS, FQNEAQ. V shed 5 bases and J shed 4 bases, with 15 bases lying between them. The CDR3 loop is CASSGRVGLYNEQFF. The CDR3 region has the DNA TGTGCCAGCAGCGGCCGCGTAGGGTTGTACAATGAGCAGTTCTTC. Looking up the rest from reference TRBV7-8 and TRBJ2-1 gives the full variable domain: GAGVSQSPRYKVAKRGQDVALRCDPISGHVSLFWYQQALGQGPEFLTYFQNEAQLDKSGLPSDRFFAERPEGSVSTLKIQRTQQEDSAVYLCASSGRVGLYNEQFFGPGTRLTVL.

The chain couples TRBV7-2 to TRBJ2-1, with D possibly TRBD1 on 5 matching bases. V lost 5 bases to trimming and J lost 9 bases, with 17 bases between them. The CDR3 is made up of 14 amino acids. Germline V CDR1 and CDR2: SGHTA, FQGNSA. The CDR3 DNA sequence: TGTGCCAGCAGCGTAGGGGTGGGTTTGATTGAGCAGTTCTTC. It is translated as CASSVGVGLIEQFF.

The chain has TRBV2 and TRBJ1-5; D not certain. This CDR3 is built from 16 residues. Trimming left V 4 bases short and J 4 bases short, with 17 bases between. CDR1 is SNHLY, CDR2 FYNNEI, per germline. CDR3 amino acids: CASSAGHVSKNQPQHF. DNA for the CDR3: TGTGCCAGCAGTGCCGGCCATGTCAGCAAAAATCAGCCCCAGCATTTT.

This rearrangement joins TRBV7-9 to TRBJ2-1, with D unresolved. The CDR3 spans 14 residues. V dropped 7 bases and J dropped 1 base, with 11 bases sitting between them. Germline-derived CDR1 and CDR2 are SEHNR and FQNEAQ (reference sequence). The CDR3 loop is CASTKGFSYNEQFF. CDR3 nucleotides: TGTGCCAGCACCAAGGGATTTTCCTACAATGAGCAGTTCTTC.

Note on this clone: At the DNA level, this CDR3 is encoded by other sequences in the same sample as well. The chain employs TRBV28 and TRBJ2-2; D ambiguous. The CDR3 spans 13 residues. The V gene lost 7 bases and the J gene lost 2 bases, with 8 bases spanning the gap. In germline, CDR1 is MDHEN, CDR2 SYDVKM. Here the CDR3 DNA reads TGTGCCAGCACTAGTGCCAACACCGGGGAGCTGTTTTTT. Residues: CASTSANTGELFF.

As regards this clone: The same CDR3 can be traced to other DNA sequences in this sample. The chain couples TRBV5-6 to TRBJ2-7, with 11 bases that match TRBD2. CDR3 size: 15 residues. Looked up from germline, CDR1 is SGHDT and CDR2 is YYEEEE. The V gene end was trimmed by 3 bases and the J gene end by 2 bases; junction bases not matched to a gene: 4. CDR3 residues: CASSWGTSGTYEQYF. The CDR3 DNA follows: TGTGCCAGCAGCTGGGGGACTAGCGGCACCTACGAGCAGTACTTC.

This clone has just one count. The sample carries other DNA sequences with the same CDR3. The chain uses TRBV27 and TRBJ2-1, with D unresolved. This CDR3 has 14 amino acids. CDR1 is MNHEY, CDR2 SMNVEV, per germline (reference sequence). The ends were cut back, 5 bases at V and 0 bases at J, with 8 bases in the middle. CDR3: CASSPLNSYNEQFF. The CDR3 DNA is TGTGCCAGCAGTCCGCTGAACTCCTACAATGAGCAGTTCTTC.

The genes are TRBV11-2 and TRBJ1-4; tentatively, D is TRBD1 (6 bases). Trimming shortened V by 5 bases and J by 5 bases, and 12 bases separated the two germline ends. Germline-derived CDR1 and CDR2 are SGHAT and FQNNGV. The CDR3 consists of 14 residues. Written as DNA, the CDR3 is TGTGCCAGCAGCATAAGGACAGCCAATGAAAAACTGTTTTTT. Translation gives CASSIRTANEKLFF.

The CDR3 here is CASSPGMSYEQYF. The CDR3 DNA follows: TGTGCCAGCAGCCCCGGGATGAGCTACGAGCAGTACTTC. This rearrangement joins TRBV7-6 to TRBJ2-7; D perhaps matches TRBD2 (5 bases). The length of the CDR3 is 13 residues. Trimming cost V 5 bases and J 3 bases, with 11 bases left between them. CDR1 is SGHVS, CDR2 FNYEAQ, per germline.